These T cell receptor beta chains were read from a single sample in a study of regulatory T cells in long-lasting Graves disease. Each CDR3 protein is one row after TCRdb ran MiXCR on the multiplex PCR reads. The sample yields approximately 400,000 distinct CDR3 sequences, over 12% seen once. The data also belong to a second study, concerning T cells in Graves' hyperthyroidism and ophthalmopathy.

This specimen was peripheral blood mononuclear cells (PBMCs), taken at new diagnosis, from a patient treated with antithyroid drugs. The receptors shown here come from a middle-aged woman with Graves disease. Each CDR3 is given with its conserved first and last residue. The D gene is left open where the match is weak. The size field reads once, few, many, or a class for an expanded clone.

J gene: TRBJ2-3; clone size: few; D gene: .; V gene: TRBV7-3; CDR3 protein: CASSLGWGPDTQYF; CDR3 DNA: TGTGCCAGCAGCTTAGGATGGGGGCCAGATACGCAGTATTTT
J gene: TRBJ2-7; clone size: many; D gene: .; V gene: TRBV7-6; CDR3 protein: CASSRLRGEQYF; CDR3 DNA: TGTGCCAGCAGCCGACTGAGGGGAGAGCAGTACTTC
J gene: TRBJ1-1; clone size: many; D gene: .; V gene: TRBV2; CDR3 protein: CASSGYLSSGTEAFF; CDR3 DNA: TGTGCCAGCAGTGGATATCTCAGCTCTGGCACTGAAGCTTTCTTT
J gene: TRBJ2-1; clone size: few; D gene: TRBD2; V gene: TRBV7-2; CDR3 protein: CASSFGLAGVKGNEQFF; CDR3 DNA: TGTGCCAGCAGCTTCGGACTAGCGGGAGTCAAGGGCAATGAGCAGTTCTTC
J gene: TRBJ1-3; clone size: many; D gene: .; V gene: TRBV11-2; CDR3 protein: CASSPVGVGPSGNTIYF; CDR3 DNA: TGTGCCAGCAGCCCAGTGGGGGTAGGGCCCTCTGGAAACACCATATATTTT
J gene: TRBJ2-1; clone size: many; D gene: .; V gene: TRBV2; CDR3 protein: CASSSDPRYNEQFF; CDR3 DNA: TGTGCCAGCAGTTCCGACCCTCGGTACAATGAGCAGTTCTTC
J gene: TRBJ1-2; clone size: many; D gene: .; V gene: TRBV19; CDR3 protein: CASSIVGGNGYTF; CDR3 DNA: TGTGCCAGTAGTATTGTTGGAGGAAATGGCTACACCTTC
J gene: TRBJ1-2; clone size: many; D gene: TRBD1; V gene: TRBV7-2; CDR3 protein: CASSPGTGSYGYTF; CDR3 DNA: TGTGCCAGCAGTCCCGGGACAGGGAGTTATGGCTACACCTTC
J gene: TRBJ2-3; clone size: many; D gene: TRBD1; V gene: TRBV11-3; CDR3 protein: CASRLDRGVRTDTQYF; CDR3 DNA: TGTGCCAGCAGACTCGACAGGGGCGTTCGGACAGATACGCAGTATTTT
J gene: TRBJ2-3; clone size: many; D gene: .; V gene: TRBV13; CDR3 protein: CASSTVLETSTDTQYF; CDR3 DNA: TGTGCCAGCAGTACCGTACTTGAAACTAGCACAGATACGCAGTATTTT
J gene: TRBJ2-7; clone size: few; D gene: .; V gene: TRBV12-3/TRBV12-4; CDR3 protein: CASSLSRESSYEQHF; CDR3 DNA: TGTGCCAGCAGTCTCTCTAGAGAGAGCTCCTACGAGCAGCACTTC